A single sample gave rise to the 4 T cell receptor beta chains below, sequenced in a study of cytomegalovirus exposure and HLA in healthy donors. Method: immunoSEQ multiplex PCR; TCRdb's copy keeps in-frame clones and lacks some. The table records 130,000 to 150,000 clones, 89% of them present only once. The sample comprised PBMCs. Receptors originate from a woman under 30 in good health and CMV-seropositive.

The rearrangement uses TRBV4-2 and TRBJ1-5; 8 positions match TRBD1. V lost 0 bases, J lost 0 bases, and 10 bases stayed unmatched. This CDR3 contains 19 residues. The germline V gene encodes CDR1 LGHNA and CDR2 YNFKEQ. CDR3 nucleotide sequence: TGTGCCAGCAGCCAAGAGCAATGGACAGGGTCCGATAGCAATCAGCCCCAGCATTTT. It is translated as CASSQEQWTGSDSNQPQHF.

The chain combines TRBV14 with TRBJ2-3, with D possibly TRBD2 on 5 matching bases. Germline loops: CDR1 SGHDN, CDR2 FVKESK. This CDR3 contains 20 residues. Trimming took 2 bases from V and 5 from J, leaving 29 bases between them. CDR3 nucleotide sequence: TGTGCCAGCAGCCAATACGTGGCGCCCCGTGATGATATTGGAGGAGATACGCAGTATTTT. This encodes CASSQYVAPRDDIGGDTQYF.

V gene TRBV28 combines with J gene TRBJ2-7; 8 bases align to TRBD2. The CDR3 length is 20 residues. V lost 2 bases to trimming and J lost 3 bases; unmatched junction nucleotides: 21. The V gene's germline CDR1 is MDHEN and CDR2 SYDVKM. The CDR3: CASSLTRPGGPNRLGYEQYF. CDR3 sequence (DNA): TGTGCCAGCAGTTTAACCAGACCGGGGGGGCCCAACAGGTTAGGCTACGAGCAGTACTTC.

This clone is a singleton in its sample. The rearrangement uses TRBV13 and TRBJ2-7, with 7 bases identical to TRBD1. Germline CDR1 and CDR2: PRHDT and FYEKMQ (reference sequence). This CDR3 comprises 13 residues. Trimming at V came to 5 bases and at J to 3 bases, leaving 4 bases not matched to a gene. CDR3 in amino acids: CASSGRQGYEQYF. The CDR3 bases are TGTGCCAGCAGCGGACGACAGGGCTACGAGCAGTACTTC.